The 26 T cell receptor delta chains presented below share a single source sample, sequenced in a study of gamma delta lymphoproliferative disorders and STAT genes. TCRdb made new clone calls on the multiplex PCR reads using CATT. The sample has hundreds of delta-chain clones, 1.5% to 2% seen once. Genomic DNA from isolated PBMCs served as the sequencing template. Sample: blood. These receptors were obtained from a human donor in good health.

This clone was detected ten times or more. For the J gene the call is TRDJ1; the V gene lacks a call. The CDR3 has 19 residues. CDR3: CASLCLPLIWVNHVYKLIF. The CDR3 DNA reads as TGTGCTTCATTGTGCCTTCCCCTTATATGGGTCAACCATGTGTATAAACTCATCTTT.

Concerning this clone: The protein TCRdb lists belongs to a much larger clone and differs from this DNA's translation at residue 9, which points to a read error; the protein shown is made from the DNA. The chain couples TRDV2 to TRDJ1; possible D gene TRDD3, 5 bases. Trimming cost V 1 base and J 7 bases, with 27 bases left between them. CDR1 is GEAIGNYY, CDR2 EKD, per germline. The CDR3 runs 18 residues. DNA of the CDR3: TGTGCCTGTGACACGCTCGCCTCTGAGGGATCCGCTTTGGGTAAACTCATCTTT. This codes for CACDTLASEGSALGKLIF.

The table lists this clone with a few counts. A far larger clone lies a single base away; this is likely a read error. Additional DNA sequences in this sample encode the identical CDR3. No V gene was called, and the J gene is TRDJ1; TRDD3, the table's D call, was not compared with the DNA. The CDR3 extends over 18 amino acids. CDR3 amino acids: CASALGKLGDMNTDKLIF. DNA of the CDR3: TGTGCCTCAGCCTTAGGTAAACTGGGGGATATGAATACCGATAAGCTCATCTTT.

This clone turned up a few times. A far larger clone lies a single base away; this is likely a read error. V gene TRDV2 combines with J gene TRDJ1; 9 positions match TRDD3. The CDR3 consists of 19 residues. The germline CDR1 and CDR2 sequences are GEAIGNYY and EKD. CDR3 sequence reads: CARDSLGVLGEKYTDKLIF. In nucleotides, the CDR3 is TGTGCCCGTGACTCTCTTGGAGTACTGGGGGAAAAGTACACCGATAAACTCATCTTT.

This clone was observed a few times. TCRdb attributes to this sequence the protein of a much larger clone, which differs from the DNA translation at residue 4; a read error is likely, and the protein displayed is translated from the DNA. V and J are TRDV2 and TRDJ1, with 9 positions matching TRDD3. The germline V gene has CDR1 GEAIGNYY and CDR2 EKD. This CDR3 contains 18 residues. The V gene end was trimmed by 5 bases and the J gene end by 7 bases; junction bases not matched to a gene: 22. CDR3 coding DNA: TGTGCCTGTGGCACGCTCGCCTCTGGGGGATCCGCTTTGGGTAAACTCATCTTT. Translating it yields CACGTLASGGSALGKLIF.

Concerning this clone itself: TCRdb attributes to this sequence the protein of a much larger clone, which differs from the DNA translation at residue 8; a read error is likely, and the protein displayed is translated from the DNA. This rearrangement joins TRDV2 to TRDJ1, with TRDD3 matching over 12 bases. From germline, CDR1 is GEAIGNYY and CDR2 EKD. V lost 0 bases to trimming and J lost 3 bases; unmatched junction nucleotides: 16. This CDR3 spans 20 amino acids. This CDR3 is CACDTVGNGDPGGYADKLIF. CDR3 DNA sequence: TGTGCCTGTGACACCGTCGGGAACGGGGATCCTGGGGGATACGCCGATAAACTCATCTTT.

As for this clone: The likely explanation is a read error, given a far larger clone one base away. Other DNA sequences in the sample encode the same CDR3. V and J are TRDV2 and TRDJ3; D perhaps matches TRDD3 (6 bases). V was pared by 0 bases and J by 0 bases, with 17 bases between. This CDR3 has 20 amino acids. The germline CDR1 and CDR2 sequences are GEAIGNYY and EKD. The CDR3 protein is CACDTAGGMRSSWDTRQMFF. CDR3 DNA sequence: TGTGCCTGTGACACCGCGGGGGGAATGCGCAGCTCCTGGGACACCCGACAGATGTTTTTC.

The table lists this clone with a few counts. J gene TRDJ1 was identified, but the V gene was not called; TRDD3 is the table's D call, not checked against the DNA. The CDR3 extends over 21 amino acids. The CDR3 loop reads CACDSILGALRRSPNTDKLIF. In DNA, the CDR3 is TGTGCCTGTGACTCAATACTGGGGGCCCTCCGGCGATCCCCGAACACCGATAAACTCATCTTT.

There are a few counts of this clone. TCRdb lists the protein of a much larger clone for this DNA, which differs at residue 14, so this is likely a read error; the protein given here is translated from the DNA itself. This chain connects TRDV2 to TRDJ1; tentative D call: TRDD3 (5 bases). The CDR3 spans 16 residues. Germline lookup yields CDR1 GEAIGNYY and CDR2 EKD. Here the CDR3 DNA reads TGTGCCTGTGACTTCGTGGGGAGCACAAACACCGATAAACCCATCTTT. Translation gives CACDFVGSTNTDKPIF.

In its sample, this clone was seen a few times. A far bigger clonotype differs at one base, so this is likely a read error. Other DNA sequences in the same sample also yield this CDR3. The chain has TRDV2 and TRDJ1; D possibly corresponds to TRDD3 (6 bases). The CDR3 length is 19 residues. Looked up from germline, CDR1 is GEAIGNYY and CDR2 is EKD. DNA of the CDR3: TGTGCCTGTGACACGGTAGGGGAAACTGGGAGAACTTACACCGATAAGCTCATCTTT. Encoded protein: CACDTVGETGRTYTDKLIF.

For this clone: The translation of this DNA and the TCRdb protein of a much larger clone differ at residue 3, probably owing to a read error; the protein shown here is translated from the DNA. Written as DNA, the CDR3 is TGTGCTTTTGGGGAACCCGTGGGGGACACCGATAAACTCATCTTT. It codes for CAFGEPVGDTDKLIF. This sequence joins TRDV1 and TRDJ1, with D perhaps TRDD3 (6 bases). This CDR3 has 15 amino acids. CDR1 and CDR2 from the germline V gene are TSWWSYY and QGS.

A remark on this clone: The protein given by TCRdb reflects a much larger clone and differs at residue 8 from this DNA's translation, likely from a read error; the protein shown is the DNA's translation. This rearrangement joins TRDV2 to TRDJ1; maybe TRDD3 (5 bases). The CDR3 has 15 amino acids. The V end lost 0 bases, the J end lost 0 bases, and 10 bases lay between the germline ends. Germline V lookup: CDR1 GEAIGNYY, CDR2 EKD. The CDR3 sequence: CACDTVGGYTDKLIF. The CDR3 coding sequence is TGTGCCTGTGACACCGTCGGGGGTTACACCGATAAACTCATCTTT.

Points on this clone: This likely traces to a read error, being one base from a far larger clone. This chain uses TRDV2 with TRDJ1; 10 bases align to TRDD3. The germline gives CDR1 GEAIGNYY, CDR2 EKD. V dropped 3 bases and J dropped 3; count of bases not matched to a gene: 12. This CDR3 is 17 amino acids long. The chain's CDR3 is CACDEVLGDAGPDKLIF. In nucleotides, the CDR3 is TGTGCCTGTGACGAGGTACTGGGGGATGCTGGGCCCGATAAACTCATCTTT.

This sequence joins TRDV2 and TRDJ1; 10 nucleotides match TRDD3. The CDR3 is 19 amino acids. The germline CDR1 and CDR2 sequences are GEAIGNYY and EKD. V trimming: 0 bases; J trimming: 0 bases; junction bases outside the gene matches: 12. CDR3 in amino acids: CACDTLPTGGSNDTDKLIF. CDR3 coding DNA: TGTGCCTGTGACACCCTTCCTACTGGGGGATCGAATGACACCGATAAACTCATCTTT.

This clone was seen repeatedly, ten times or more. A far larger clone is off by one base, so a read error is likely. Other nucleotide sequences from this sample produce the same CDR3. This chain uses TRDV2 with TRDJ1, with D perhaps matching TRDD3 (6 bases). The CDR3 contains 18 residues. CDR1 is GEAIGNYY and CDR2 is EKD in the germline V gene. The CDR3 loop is CACDTILGGGPYTDKLIF. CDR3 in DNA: TGCGCCTGTGACACCATCCTAGGTGGGGGTCCCTACACCGATAAACTCATCTTT.

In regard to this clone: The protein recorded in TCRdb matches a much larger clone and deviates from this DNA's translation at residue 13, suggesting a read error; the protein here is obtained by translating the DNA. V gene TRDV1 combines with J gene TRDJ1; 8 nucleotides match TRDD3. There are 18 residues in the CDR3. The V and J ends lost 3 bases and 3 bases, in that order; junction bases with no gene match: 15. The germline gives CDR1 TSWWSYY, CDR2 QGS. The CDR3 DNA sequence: TGTGCTCTTGGGGAGCCGAGGGGGATAGTTCCGTACGCCGATAAACTCATCTTT. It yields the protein CALGEPRGIVPYADKLIF.

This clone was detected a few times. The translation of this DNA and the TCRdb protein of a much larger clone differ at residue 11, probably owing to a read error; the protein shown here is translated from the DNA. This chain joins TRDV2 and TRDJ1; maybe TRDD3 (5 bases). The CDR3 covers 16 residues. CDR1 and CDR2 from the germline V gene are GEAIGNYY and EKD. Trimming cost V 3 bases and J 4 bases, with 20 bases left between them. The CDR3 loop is CACDFVGSTNIDKLIF. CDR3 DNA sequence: TGTGCCTGTGACTTCGTGGGGAGCACAAACATCGATAAACTCATCTTT.

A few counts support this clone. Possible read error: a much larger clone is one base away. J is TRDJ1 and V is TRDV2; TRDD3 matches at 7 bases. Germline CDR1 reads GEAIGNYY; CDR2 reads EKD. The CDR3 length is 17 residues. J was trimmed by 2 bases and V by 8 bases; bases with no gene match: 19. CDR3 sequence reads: CAYDILTRGDKTDKLIF. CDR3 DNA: TGTGCCTATGATATACTAACGCGAGGGGATAAGACCGATAAACTCATCTTT.

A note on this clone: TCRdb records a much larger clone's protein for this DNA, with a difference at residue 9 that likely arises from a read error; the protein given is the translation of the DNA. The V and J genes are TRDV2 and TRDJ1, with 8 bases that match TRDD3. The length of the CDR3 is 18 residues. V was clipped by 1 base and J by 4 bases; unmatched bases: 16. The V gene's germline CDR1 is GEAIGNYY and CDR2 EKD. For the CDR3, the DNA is TGTGCCTGTGACACTCTCAGTACTAGGGGATACTTGGGCGATAAACTCATCTTT. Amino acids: CACDTLSTRGYLGDKLIF.

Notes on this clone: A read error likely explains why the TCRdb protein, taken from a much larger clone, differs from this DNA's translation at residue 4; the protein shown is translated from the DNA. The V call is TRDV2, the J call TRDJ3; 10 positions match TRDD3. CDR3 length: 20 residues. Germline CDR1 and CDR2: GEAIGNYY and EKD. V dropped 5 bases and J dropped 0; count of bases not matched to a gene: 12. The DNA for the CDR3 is TGTGCCTGTGGCTTCGTACTGGGGGATCCGAGCTCCTGGGACACCCGACAGATGTTTTTC. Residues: CACGFVLGDPSSWDTRQMFF.

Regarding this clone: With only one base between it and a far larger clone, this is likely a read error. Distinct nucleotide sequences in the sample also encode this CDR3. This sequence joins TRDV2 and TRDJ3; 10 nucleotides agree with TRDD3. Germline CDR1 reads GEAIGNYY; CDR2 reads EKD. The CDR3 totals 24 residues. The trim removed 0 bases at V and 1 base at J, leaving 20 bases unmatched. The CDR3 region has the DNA TGTGCCTGTGACACCGTGGCTCAGGCGGCTGGGGGATATAGGGTGTCCTGGGACACCCGACAGATGTTTTTC. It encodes CACDTVAQAAGGYRVSWDTRQMFF.

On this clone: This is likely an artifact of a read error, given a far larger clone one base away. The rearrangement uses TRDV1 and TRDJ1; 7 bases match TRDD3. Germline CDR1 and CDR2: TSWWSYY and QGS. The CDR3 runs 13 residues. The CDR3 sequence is CALGELPGDKPIF. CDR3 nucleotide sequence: TGTGCTCTTGGGGAACTCCCCGGGGATAAACCCATCTTT.

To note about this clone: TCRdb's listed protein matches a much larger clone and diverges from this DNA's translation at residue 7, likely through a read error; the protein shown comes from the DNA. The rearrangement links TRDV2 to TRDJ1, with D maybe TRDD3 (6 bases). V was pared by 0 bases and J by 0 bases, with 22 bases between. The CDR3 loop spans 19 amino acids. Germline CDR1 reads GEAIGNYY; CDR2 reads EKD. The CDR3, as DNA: TGTGCCTGTGACACCGTGGCACCCCGGGGGAACAGATACACCGATAAACTCATCTTT. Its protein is CACDTVAPRGNRYTDKLIF.

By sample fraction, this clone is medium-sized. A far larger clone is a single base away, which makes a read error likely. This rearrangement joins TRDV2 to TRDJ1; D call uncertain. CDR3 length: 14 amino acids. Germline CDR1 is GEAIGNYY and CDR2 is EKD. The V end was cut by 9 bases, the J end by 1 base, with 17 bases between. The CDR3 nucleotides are TGTGCCCGTGTGGAGGTTTCGACCACCGATAAACTCATCTTT. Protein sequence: CARVEVSTTDKLIF.

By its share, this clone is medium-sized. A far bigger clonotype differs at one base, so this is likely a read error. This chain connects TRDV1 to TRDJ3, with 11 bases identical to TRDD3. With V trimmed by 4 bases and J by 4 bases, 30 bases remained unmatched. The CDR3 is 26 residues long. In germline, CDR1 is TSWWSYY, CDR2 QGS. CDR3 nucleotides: TGTGCTCTTGGGGGCCGGTCTTCCTACCAAGACCTCCTCTGGGGGATACTAGATTGGGACACCCGACAGATGTTTTTC. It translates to CALGGRSSYQDLLWGILDWDTRQMFF.

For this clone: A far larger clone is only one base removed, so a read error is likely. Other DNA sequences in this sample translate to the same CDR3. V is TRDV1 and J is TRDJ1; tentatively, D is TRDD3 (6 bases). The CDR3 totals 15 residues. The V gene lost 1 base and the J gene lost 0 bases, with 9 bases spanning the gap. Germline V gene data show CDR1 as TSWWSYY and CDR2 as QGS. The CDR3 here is CALGEPVGDTDKLIF. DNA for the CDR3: TGTGCTCTTGGGGAACCTGTGGGGGACACCGATAAACTCATCTTT.